Sequencing of this T cell receptor beta chain was carried out in a study of blood T cell repertoires in COVID-19. About the research overall: The samples span acute and convalescent COVID-19 from the United States, Italy and Spain. The cDNA or gDNA used as material had been derived from T cells, B-cell-depleted T cells, or PBMCs.

In the authors' workflow: Cell counts per sample came from amplifying reference gene primers. Assay used: immunoSEQ multiplex PCR; TCRdb lists only in-frame clones, some missing. For V, J and clone size, that table is used; D and trimming come from the DNA. The sample shows 490,000 or so clones, roughly 90% of them seen only once. Cohort assignment relied on participant-reported clinical history. V lost 3 bases to trimming and J lost 1 base; unmatched junction nucleotides: 0. Germline CDR1 is SQVTM and CDR2 is ANQGSEA. The length of the CDR3 is 13 residues. This receptor was obtained from a woman aged 40 to 50 who had recovered from COVID-19. V is TRBV29-1 and J is TRBJ2-3, with TRBD2 identical over 8 bases. Sequencing was done on a sample of PBMCs or T cells enriched from blood (not recorded which). In nucleotides, the CDR3 is TGCAGCGTTGAGCGGGAGGGCACAGATACGCAGTATTTT. It codes for CSVEREGTDTQYF.